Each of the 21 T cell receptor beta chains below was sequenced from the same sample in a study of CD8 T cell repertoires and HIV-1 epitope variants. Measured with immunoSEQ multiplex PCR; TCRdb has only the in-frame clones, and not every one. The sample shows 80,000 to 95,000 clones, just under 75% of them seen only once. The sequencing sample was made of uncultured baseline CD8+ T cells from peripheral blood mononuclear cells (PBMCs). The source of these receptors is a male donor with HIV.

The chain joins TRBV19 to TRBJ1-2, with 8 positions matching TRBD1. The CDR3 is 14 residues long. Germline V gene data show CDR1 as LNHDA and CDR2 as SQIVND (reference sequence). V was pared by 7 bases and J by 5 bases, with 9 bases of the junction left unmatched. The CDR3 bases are TGTGCCAGTACTCACGACAGGGGCCGTTATGGCTACACCTTC. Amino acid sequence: CASTHDRGRYGYTF.

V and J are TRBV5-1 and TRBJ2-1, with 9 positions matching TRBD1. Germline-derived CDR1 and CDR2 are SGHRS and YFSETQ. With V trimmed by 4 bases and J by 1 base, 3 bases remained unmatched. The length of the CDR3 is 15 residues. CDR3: CASSEGTGSYNEQFF. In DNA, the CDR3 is TGCGCCAGCAGCGAGGGGACAGGGTCCTACAATGAGCAGTTCTTC.

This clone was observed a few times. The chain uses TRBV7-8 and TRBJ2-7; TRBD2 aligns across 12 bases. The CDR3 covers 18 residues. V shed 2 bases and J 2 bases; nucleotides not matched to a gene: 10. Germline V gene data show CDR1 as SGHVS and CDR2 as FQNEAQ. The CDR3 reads CASSLLAGGPISPYEQYF. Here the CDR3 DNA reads TGTGCCAGCAGCTTACTAGCGGGAGGGCCGATTTCCCCCTACGAGCAGTACTTC.

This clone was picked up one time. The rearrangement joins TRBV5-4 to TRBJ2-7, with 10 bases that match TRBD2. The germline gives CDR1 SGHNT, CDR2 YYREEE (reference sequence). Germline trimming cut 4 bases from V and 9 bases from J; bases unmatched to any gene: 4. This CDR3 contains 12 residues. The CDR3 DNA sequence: TGTGCCAGCAGCAACGGACTAGCGGCGCAGTACTTC. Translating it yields CASSNGLAAQYF.

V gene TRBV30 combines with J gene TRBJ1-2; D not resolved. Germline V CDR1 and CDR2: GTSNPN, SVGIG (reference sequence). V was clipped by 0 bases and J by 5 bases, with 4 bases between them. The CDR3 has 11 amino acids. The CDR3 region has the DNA TGTGCCTGGAGTGTATTGTATGGCTACACCTTC. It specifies CAWSVLYGYTF.

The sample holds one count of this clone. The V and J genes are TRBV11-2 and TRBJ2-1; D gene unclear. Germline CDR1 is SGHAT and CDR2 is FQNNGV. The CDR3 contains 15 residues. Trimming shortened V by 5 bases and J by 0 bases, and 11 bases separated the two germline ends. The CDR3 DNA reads TGTGCCAGCAGCCCCTCCGTGGGCTCCTACAATGAGCAGTTCTTC. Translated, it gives CASSPSVGSYNEQFF.

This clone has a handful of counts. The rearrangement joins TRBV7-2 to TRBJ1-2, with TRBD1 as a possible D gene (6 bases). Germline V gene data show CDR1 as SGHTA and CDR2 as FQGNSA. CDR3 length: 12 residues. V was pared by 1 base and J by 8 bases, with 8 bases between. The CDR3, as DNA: TGTGCCAGCAGCTTAGACAGGGTAGGCTACACCTTC. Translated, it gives CASSLDRVGYTF.

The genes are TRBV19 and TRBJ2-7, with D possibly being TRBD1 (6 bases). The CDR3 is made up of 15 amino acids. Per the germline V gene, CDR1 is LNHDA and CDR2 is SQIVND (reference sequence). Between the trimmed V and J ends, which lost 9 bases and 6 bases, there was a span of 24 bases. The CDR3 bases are TGTGCCAGCGCTGGGCCGGGCAGGGGCCTCTCCGAGCAGTACTTC. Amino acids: CASAGPGRGLSEQYF.

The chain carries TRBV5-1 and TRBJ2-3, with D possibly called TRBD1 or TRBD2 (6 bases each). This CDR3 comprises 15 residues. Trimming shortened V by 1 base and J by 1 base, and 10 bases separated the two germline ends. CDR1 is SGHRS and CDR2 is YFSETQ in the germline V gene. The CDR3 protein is CASSLFGGRTDTQYF. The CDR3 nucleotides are TGCGCCAGCAGCTTGTTTGGGGGGCGCACAGATACGCAGTATTTT.

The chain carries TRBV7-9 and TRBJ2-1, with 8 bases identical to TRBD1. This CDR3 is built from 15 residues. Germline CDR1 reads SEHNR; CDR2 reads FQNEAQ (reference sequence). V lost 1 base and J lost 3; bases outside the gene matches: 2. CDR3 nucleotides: TGTGCCAGCAGCTTAGGGACAGGGTACTACAATGAGCAGTTCTTC. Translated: CASSLGTGYYNEQFF.

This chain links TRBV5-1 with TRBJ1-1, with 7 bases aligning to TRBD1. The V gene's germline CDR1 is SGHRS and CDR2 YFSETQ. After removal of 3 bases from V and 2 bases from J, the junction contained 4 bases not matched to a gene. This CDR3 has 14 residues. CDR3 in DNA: TGCGCCAGCAGCTCGGGACAGATAAACACTGAAGCTTTCTTT. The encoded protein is CASSSGQINTEAFF.

The CDR3 DNA is TGTGCCAGTAGTGGCGGACCAAACTATGGCTACACCTTC. Translating it yields CASSGGPNYGYTF. This chain uses TRBV19 with TRBJ1-2, with D unresolved. This CDR3 spans 13 amino acids. V was pared by 5 bases and J by 2 bases, with 9 bases between. Germline assignment: CDR1 LNHDA and CDR2 SQIVND (reference sequence). Supplemented by reference TRBV19 and TRBJ1-2, the full variable domain reads DGGITQSPKYLFRKEGQNVTLSCEQNLNHDAMYWYRQDPGQGLRLIYYSQIVNDFQKGDIAEGYSVSREKKESFPLTVTSAQKNPTAFYLCASSGGPNYGYTFGSGTRLTVV.

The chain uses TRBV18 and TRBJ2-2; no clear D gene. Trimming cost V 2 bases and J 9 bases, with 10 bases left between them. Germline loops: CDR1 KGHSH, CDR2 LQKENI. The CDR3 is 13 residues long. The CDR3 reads CASSPVEGWELFF. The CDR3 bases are TGTGCCAGCTCACCAGTGGAAGGGTGGGAGCTGTTTTTT.

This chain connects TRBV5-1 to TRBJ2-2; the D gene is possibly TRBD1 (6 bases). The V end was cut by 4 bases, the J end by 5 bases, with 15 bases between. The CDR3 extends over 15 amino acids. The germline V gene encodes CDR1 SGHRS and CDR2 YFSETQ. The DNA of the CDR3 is TGCGCCAGCAGCCCTGGCGACAGGTCGACCGGGGAGCTGTTTTTT. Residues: CASSPGDRSTGELFF.

The CDR3 nucleotides are TGTGCCAGCAGCTTAGACAGGAGGTCCTATGGCTACACCTTC. This translates into CASSLDRRSYGYTF. The chain uses TRBV7-2 and TRBJ1-2, with D maybe TRBD1 (5 bases). The CDR3 has 14 amino acids. V was shortened by 1 base and J by 4 bases, with 10 bases between the two germline ends. Germline V gives CDR1 SGHTA, CDR2 FQGNSA.

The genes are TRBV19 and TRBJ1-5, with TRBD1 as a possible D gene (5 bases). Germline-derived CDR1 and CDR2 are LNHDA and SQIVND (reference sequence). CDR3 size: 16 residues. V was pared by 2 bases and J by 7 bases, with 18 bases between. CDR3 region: CASSIKGVWDGQPQHF. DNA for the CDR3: TGTGCCAGTAGTATAAAAGGGGTCTGGGACGGACAGCCCCAGCATTTT.

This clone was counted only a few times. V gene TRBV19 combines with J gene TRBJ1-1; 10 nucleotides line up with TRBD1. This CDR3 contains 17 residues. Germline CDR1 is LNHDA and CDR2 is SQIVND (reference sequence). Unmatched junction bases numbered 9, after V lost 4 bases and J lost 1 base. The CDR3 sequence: CASSTPRGQGKNTEAFF. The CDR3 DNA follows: TGTGCCAGTAGTACTCCTCGGGGACAGGGGAAGAACACTGAAGCTTTCTTT. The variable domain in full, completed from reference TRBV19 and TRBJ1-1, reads DGGITQSPKYLFRKEGQNVTLSCEQNLNHDAMYWYRQDPGQGLRLIYYSQIVNDFQKGDIAEGYSVSREKKESFPLTVTSAQKNPTAFYLCASSTPRGQGKNTEAFFGQGTRLTVV.

Here the CDR3 DNA reads TGTGCCAGCAGCCTCGCCTGGGACTACCCTCAGGTGCAGTACTTC. It specifies CASSLAWDYPQVQYF. The chain carries TRBV6-5 and TRBJ2-7, with 7 bases fitting TRBD2. This CDR3 has 15 residues. Germline V gives CDR1 MNHEY, CDR2 SVGAGI. The junction had 17 bases not matched to a gene; V was cut back by 6 bases and J by 9 bases.

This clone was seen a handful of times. CDR3 sequence (DNA): TGTGCCAGCAGTTTGAGAGGGTGGGAGGCGTCCACCGGGGAGCTGTTTTTT. It specifies CASSLRGWEASTGELFF. The genes are TRBV28 and TRBJ2-2, with a weak D call TRBD2 (6 bases). CDR1 is MDHEN, CDR2 SYDVKM, per germline. The CDR3 extends over 17 amino acids. Trimming took off 3 bases at V and 4 bases at J, with 18 bases between the two ends.

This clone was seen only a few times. CDR3 nucleotides: TGCGCCAGCAGCTTGGTTGGCACCGGGGAGCTGTTTTTT. It yields the protein CASSLVGTGELFF. The rearrangement joins TRBV5-1 to TRBJ2-2; no clear D gene. The CDR3 runs 13 residues. Per the germline V gene, CDR1 is SGHRS and CDR2 is YFSETQ. With 0 bases removed from V and 4 bases from J, the gap between germline ends came to 4 bases.

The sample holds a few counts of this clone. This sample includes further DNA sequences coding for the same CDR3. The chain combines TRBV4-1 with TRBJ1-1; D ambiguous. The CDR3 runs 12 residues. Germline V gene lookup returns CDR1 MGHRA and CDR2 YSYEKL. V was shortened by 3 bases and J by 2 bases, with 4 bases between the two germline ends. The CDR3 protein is CASSQGNTEAFF. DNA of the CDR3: TGCGCCAGCAGCCAGGGAAACACTGAAGCTTTCTTT.